The entry below describes one T cell receptor (beta chain). What it binds is unknown. These data come from a study of T cell responses to AZD1222 COVID-19 vaccine. General observations from the study: Only five to seven individuals given AZD1222 were seropositive at baseline. It was only after the peak T cell response that any repertoires were sampled. There were mostly white British donors and more females than males, and clonal diversity was possibly underestimated.

The CDR3 totals 12 residues. Germline CDR1 and CDR2: SEHNR and FQNEAQ (reference sequence). With 1 base removed from V and 7 bases from J, the gap between germline ends came to 7 bases. TCRdb keeps only in-frame clones here, not all; method: immunoSEQ multiplex PCR. The data show about 150,000 clones, more than 75% seen once. The source is an adult who received the AZD1222 COVID-19 vaccine. The starting material was peripheral blood, obtained 28 days after the second AZD1222 dose. The chain employs TRBV7-9 and TRBJ1-1; D remains ambiguous. The CDR3 loop is CASSLGTGEAFF. The CDR3 DNA is TGTGCCAGCAGCTTAGGGACGGGTGAAGCTTTCTTT.